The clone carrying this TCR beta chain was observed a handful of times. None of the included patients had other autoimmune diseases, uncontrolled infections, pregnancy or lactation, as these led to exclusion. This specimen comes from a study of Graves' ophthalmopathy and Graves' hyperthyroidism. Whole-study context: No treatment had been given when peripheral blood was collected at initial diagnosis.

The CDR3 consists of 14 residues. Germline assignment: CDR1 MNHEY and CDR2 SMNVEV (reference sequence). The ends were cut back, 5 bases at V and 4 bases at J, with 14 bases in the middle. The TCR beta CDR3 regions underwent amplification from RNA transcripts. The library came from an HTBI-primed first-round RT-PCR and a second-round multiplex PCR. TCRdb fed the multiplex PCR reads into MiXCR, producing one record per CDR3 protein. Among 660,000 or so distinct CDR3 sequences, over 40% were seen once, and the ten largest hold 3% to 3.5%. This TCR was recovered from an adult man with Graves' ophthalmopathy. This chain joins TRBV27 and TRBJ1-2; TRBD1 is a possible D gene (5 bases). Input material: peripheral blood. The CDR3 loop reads CASSATGGAYGYTF. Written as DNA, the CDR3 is TGTGCCAGCAGTGCTACGGGAGGGGCCTATGGCTACACCTTC.